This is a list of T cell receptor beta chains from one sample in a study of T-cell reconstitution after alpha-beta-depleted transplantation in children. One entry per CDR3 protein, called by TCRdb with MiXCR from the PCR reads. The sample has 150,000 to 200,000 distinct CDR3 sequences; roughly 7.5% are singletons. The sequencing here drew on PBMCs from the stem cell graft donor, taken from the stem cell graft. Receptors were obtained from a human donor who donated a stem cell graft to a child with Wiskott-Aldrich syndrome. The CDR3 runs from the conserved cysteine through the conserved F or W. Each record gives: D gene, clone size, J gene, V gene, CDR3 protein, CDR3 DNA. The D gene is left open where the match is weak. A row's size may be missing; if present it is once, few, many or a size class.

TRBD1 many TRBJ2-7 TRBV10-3 CAISGISGGQGYEQYF TGTGCCATCAGTGGGATCTCGGGGGGACAGGGCTACGAGCAGTACTTC
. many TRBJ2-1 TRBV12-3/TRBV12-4 CASTPSGRYTNEQFF TGTGCCAGCACCCCCTCGGGCAGGTACACCAATGAGCAGTTCTTC
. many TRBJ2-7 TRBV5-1 CASSWDGSSEQYF TGCGCCAGCAGCTGGGACGGATCCTCCGAGCAGTACTTC
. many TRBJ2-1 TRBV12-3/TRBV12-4 CASTERRLVVATRHNEQFF TGTGCCAGCACCGAGCGACGTTTGGTCGTAGCGACGAGGCACAATGAGCAGTTCTTC
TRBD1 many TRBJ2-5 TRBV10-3 CATRGQVGETQYF TGTGCCACCAGGGGACAGGTGGGGGAGACCCAGTACTTC
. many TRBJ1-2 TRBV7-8 CASSFEARRAINYGYTF TGTGCCAGCAGCTTCGAGGCGCGGAGAGCAATAAACTATGGCTACACCTTC
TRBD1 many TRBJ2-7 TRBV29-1 CSARPDRSYEQYF TGCAGCGCTCGACCGGACAGGAGCTACGAGCAGTACTTC
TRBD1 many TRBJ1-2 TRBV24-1 CATSDTGTATHYGYTF TGTGCCACCAGTGATACCGGGACAGCTACTCATTATGGCTACACCTTC
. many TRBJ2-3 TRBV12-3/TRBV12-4 CASSYGRASTDTQYF TGTGCCAGCAGTTATGGGCGGGCCTCCACAGATACGCAGTATTTT
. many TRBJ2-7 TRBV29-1 CSVRTATYEQYF TGCAGCGTGAGGACAGCGACCTACGAGCAGTACTTC
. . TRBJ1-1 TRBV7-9 CASSLDTGRGAFF TGTGCCAGCAGCTTAGACACCGGACGGGGGGCTTTCTTT
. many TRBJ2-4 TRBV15 CATSRARFLNIQYF TGTGCCACCAGCAGAGCCAGGTTCTTAAACATTCAGTACTTC
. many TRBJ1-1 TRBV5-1 CASSLLGQRNTEAFF TGCGCCAGCAGCTTGCTAGGACAGAGGAACACTGAAGCTTTCTTT
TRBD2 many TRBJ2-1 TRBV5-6 CASSGIPGLAEGNEQFF TGTGCCAGCAGCGGGATACCGGGACTAGCGGAGGGCAATGAGCAGTTCTTC
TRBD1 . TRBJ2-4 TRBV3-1 CASSPLTGGGSAKNIQYF TGTGCCAGCAGCCCCCTCACAGGGGGCGGATCAGCCAAAAACATTCAGTACTTC
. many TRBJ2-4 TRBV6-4 CASSPRQQLRPGAKNIQYF TGTGCCAGCAGTCCCCGCCAGCAACTCCGCCCTGGGGCCAAAAACATTCAGTACTTC
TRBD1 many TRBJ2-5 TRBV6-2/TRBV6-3 CASSYDRDQETQYF TGTGCCAGCAGTTACGACAGGGACCAAGAGACCCAGTACTTC
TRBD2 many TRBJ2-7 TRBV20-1 CSAREDGSGGNEQYF TGCAGTGCTAGAGAGGATGGTAGCGGGGGCAACGAGCAGTACTTC
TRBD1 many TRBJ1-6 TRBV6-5 CASSYSIRQGENSPLHF TGTGCCAGCAGTTACTCGATTCGTCAGGGGGAAAATTCACCCCTCCACTTT
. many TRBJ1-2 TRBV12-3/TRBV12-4 CASSLGPYGYTF TGTGCCAGCAGTTTAGGACCATATGGCTACACCTTC
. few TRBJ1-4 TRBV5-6 CASSFEGVGNEKLFF TGTGCCAGCAGCTTTGAAGGGGTTGGTAATGAAAAACTGTTTTTT
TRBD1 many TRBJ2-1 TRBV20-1 CSATRDRSSREQFF TGCAGTGCTACCCGGGACAGGTCCTCTCGAGAGCAGTTCTTC
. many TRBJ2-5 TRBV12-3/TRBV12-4 CASSESGLQETQYF TGTGCCAGCAGTGAATCAGGGCTCCAAGAGACCCAGTACTTC
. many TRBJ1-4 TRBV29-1 CSGAHNEKLFF TGCAGCGGGGCACATAATGAAAAACTGTTTTTT
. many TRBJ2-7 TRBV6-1 CAARRAGNYEQYF TGTGCCGCTAGGCGGGCTGGTAACTACGAGCAGTACTTC
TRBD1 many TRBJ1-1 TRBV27 CASSSRIQGVVTTEAFF TGTGCCAGCAGTTCCCGAATACAGGGGGTGGTGACTACTGAAGCTTTCTTT
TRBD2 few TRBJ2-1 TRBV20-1 CSAPIAGGTYNEQFF TGCAGTGCGCCCATAGCGGGAGGCACATACAATGAGCAGTTCTTC
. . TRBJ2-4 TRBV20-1 CSAISGGAFIKNIQYF TGCAGTGCTATTAGCGGTGGGGCCTTTATCAAAAACATTCAGTACTTC
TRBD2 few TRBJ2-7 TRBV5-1 CASSHLAGGPDEQYF TGCGCCAGCAGCCATCTTGCGGGAGGCCCGGACGAGCAGTACTTC
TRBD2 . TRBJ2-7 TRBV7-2 CASSLEAGGLEQYF TGTGCCAGCAGCTTAGAGGCGGGGGGGCTCGAGCAGTACTTC
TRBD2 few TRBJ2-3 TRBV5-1 CASSLLLAGGHDTQYF TGCGCCAGCAGCTTGCTCCTCGCGGGAGGGCATGATACGCAGTATTTT